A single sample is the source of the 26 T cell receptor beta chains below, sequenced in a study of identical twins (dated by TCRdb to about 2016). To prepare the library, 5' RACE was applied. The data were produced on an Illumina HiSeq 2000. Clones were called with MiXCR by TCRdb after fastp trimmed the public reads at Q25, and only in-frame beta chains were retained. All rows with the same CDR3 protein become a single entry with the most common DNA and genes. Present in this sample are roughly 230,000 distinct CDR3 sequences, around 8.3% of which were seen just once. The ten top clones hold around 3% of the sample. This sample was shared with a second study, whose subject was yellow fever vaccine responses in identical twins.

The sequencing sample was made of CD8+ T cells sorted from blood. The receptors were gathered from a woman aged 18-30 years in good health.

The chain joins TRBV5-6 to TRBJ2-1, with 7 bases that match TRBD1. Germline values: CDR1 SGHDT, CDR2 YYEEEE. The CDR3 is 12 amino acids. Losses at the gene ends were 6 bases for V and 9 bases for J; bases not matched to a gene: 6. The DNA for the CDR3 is TGTGCCAGCAACTCAGGACAGGCTGAGCAGTTCTTC. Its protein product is CASNSGQAEQFF.

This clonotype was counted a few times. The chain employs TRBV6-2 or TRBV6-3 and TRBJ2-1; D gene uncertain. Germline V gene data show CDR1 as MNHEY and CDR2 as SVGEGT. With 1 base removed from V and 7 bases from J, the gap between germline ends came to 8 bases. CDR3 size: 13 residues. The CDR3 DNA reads TGTGCCAGCAGTTACTTTCAAGGGAATGAGCAGTTCTTC. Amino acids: CASSYFQGNEQFF.

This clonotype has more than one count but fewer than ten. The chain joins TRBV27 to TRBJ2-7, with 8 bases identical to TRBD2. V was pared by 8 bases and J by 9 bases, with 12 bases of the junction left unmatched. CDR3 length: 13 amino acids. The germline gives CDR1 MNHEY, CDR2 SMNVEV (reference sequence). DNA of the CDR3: TGTGCCAGCTCTACTACGGGACTAGAAGTGCAGTACTTC. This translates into CASSTTGLEVQYF.

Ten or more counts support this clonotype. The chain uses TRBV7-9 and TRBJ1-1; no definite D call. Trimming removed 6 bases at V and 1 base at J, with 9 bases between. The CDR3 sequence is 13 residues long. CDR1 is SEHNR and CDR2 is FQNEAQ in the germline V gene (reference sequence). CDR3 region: CASSSGPNTEAFF. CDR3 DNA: TGTGCCAGCAGTTCGGGTCCGAACACTGAAGCTTTCTTT.

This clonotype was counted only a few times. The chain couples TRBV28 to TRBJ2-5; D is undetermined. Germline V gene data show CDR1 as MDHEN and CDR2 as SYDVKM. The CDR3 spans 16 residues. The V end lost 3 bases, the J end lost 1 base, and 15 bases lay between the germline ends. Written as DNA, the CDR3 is TGTGCCAGCAGTTTGGGCCTCGGGCTCCTCCAAGAGACCCAGTACTTC. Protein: CASSLGLGLLQETQYF.

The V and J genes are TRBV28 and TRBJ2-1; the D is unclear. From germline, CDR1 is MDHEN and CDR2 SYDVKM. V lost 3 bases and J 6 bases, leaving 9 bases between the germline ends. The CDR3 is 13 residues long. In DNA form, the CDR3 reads TGTGCCAGCAGTTTCTTTCCAGGCAATGAGCAGTTCTTC. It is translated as CASSFFPGNEQFF. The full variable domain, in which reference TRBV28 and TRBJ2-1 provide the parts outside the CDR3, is DVKVTQSSRYLVKRTGEKVFLECVQDMDHENMFWYRQDPGLGLRLIYFSYDVKMKEKGDIPEGYSVSREKKERFSLILESASTNQTSMYLCASSFFPGNEQFFGPGTRLTVL.

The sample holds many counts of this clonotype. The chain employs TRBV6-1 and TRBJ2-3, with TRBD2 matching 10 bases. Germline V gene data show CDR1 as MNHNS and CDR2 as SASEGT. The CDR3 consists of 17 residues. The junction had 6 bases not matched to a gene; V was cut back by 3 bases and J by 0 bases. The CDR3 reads CASSDDSGGLSTDTQYF. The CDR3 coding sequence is TGTGCCAGCAGTGACGATAGCGGGGGGCTAAGCACAGATACGCAGTATTTT.

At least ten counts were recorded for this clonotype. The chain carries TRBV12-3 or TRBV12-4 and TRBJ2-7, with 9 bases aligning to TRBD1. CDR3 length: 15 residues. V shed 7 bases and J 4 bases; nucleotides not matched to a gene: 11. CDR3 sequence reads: CASTSSDRGLYEQYF. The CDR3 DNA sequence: TGTGCCAGCACTTCCTCGGACAGGGGTTTATACGAGCAGTACTTC.

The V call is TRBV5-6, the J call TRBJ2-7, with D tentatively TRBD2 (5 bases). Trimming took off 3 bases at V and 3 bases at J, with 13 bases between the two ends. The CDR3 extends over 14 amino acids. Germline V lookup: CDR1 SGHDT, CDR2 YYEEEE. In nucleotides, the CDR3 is TGTGCCAGCAGCTCCCCTACAGAGGGCTACGAGCAGTACTTC. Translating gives CASSSPTEGYEQYF.

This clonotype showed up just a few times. CDR3 protein: CASSLLRTGGSYEQYF. CDR3 DNA: TGTGCCAGCAGCTTGTTACGGACAGGGGGCTCCTACGAGCAGTACTTC. This chain links TRBV5-6 with TRBJ2-7, with 10 bases fitting TRBD1. Germline trimming cut 1 base from V and 0 bases from J; bases unmatched to any gene: 4. Germline V gene lookup returns CDR1 SGHDT and CDR2 YYEEEE. The CDR3 contains 16 residues.

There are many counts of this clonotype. The CDR3 here is CASSQDRTFTYEQYF. The CDR3 DNA reads TGCGCCAGCAGCCAAGATAGGACATTTACCTACGAGCAGTACTTC. The chain carries TRBV4-3 and TRBJ2-7, with a tentative D call TRBD1 (5 bases). The CDR3 totals 15 residues. CDR1 and CDR2 (germline): LGHNA, YSLEER. V lost 0 bases to trimming and J lost 2 bases, with 11 bases between them.

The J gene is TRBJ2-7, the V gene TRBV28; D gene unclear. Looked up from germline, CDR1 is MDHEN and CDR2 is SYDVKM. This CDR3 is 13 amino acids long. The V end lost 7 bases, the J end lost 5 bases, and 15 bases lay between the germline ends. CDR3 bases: TGTGCCAGCACCCCGCCGGGTATCCACGAGCAGTACTTC. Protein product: CASTPPGIHEQYF.

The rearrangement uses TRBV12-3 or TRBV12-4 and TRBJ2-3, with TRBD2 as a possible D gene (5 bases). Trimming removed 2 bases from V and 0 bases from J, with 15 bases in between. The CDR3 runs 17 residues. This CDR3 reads CASSLPSTEASTDTQYF. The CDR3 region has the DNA TGTGCCAGCAGTTTACCTAGCACCGAAGCTAGCACAGATACGCAGTATTTT.

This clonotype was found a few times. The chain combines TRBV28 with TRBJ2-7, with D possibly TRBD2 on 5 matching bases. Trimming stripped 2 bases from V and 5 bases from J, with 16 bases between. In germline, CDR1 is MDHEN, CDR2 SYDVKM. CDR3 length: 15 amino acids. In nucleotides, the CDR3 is TGTGCCAGCAGTTTACGGGGTGTTCGGGTGAACGAGCAGTACTTC. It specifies CASSLRGVRVNEQYF.

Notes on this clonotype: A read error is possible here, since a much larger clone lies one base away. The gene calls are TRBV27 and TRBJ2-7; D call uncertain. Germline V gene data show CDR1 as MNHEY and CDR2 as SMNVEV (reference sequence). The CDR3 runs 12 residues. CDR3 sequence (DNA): TGTGCCAGCAGTTCCTCGCCGTACGGGCAGTACTTC. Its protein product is CASSSSPYGQYF.

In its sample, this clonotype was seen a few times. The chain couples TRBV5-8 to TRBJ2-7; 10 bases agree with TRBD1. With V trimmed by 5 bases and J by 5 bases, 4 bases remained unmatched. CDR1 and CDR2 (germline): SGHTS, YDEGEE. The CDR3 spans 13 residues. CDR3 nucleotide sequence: TGTGCCAGCAGGAGACAGGGGGCAGACGAGCAGTACTTC. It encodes CASRRQGADEQYF.

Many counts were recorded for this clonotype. The CDR3 nucleotides are TGTGCCAGCAGTTACTTAGGACAGCAAGAGACCCAGTACTTC. It is translated as CASSYLGQQETQYF. The chain is built from TRBV6-2 or TRBV6-3 and TRBJ2-5; D might be TRBD1 (6 bases). The CDR3 has 14 residues. CDR1 MNHEY and CDR2 SVGEGT come from the germline V gene. Trimming stripped 1 base from V and 2 bases from J, with 8 bases between.

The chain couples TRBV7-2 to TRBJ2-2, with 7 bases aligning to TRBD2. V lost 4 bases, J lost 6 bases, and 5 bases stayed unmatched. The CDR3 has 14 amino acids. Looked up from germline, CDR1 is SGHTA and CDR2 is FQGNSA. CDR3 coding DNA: TGTGCCAGCAGCTCCGGACTAGACCCCGGGGAGCTGTTTTTT. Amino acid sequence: CASSSGLDPGELFF.

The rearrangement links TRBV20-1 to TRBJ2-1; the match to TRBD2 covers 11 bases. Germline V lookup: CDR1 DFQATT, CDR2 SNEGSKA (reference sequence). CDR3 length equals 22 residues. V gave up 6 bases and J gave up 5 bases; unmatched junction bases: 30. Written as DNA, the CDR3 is TGCAGTGCCAACCCCCAAGGGGAGGTAGGAACTAGCGGGAGTGACCAGAACAATGAGCAGTTCTTC. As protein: CSANPQGEVGTSGSDQNNEQFF.

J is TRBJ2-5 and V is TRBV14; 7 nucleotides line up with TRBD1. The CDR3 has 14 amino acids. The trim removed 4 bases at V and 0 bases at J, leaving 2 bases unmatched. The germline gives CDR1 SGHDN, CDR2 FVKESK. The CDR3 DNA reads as TGTGCCAGCAGCCCGACAGGGCACCAAGAGACCCAGTACTTC. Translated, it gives CASSPTGHQETQYF.

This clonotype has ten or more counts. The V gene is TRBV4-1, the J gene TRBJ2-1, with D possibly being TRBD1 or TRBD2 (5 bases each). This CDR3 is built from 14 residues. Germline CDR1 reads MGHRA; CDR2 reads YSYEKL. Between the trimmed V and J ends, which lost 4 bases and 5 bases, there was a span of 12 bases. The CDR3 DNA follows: TGCGCCAGCAGCCGCACGGGACCGAACAATGAGCAGTTCTTC. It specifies CASSRTGPNNEQFF.

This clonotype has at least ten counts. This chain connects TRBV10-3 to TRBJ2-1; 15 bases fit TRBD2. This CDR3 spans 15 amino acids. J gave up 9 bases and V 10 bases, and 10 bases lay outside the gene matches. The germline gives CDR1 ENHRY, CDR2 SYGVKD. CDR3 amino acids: CATDEGLAGGSEQFF. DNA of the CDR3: TGTGCCACCGACGAGGGACTAGCGGGAGGTTCTGAGCAGTTCTTC.

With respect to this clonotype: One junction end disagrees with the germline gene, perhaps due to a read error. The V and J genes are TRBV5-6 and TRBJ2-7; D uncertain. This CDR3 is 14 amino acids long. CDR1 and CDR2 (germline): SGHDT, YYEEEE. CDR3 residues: CASSRVGTFYEQCF. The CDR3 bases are TGTGCCAGCAGCCGGGTCGGAACATTCTACGAGCAGTGCTTC.

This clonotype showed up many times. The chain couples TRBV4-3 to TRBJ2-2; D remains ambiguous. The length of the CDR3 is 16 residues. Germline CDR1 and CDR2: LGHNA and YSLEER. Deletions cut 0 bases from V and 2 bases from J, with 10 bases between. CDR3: CASSQDPAPNTGELFF. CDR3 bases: TGCGCCAGCAGCCAAGATCCTGCGCCTAACACCGGGGAGCTGTTTTTT.

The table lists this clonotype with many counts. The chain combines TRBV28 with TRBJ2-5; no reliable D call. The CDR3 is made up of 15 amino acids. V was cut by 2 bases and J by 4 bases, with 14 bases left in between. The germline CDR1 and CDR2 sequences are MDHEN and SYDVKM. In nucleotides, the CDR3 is TGTGCCAGCAGTTTACTTACCCGACGGTCAGAGACCCAGTACTTC. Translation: CASSLLTRRSETQYF.

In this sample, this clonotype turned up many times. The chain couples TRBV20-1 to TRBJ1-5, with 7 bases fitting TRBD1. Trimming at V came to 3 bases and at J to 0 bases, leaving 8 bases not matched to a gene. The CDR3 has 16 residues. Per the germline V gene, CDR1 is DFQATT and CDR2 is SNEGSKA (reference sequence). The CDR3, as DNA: TGCAGTGCTAGGGGGACAGTCGATTATAGCAATCAGCCCCAGCATTTT. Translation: CSARGTVDYSNQPQHF.